Detailed here is one T cell receptor (beta chain). The target antigen is unknown. The identical CDR3 is also encoded by other nucleotide sequences in the sample. The data originate from a study of T cell responses to AZD1222 COVID-19 vaccine. About the study: Both about-4-week and about-12-week second-dose recipients were combined. General study results and limits: Seropositivity was recorded at baseline in only a handful of AZD1222 recipients. The donor cohort was predominantly white British with a female majority, and clonal diversity may have been underestimated. Researchers took repertoire samples only after the peak T cell response had come.

The CDR3 covers 16 residues. Germline CDR1 and CDR2: MNHNS and SASEGT. Trimming removed 0 bases at V and 0 bases at J, with 8 bases between. The method was immunoSEQ multiplex PCR; TCRdb's version includes in-frame clones alone and lacks a portion of them. Of roughly 120,000 clones in the sample, 80% to 90% were seen once. Sequencing was performed on peripheral blood, taken on day 0 of AZD1222 vaccination. The chain is built from TRBV6-1 and TRBJ1-4, with D hard to call. The receptor comes from an adult in good health. CDR3 region: CASSEARKATNEKLFF. The CDR3 DNA is TGTGCCAGCAGTGAAGCTCGGAAGGCAACTAATGAAAAACTGTTTTTT.